This T cell receptor beta chain was identified during a study of T cell responses to AZD1222 COVID-19 vaccine. Study-wide findings and caveats: Two AZD1222 administrations were followed by greater Spike-specific TCR breadth and depth. At 160-218 and 743-854, vaccine-associated CD4 TCRs were dominant, and they spanned spike.

Assay: immunoSEQ multiplex PCR; the TCRdb copy retains only in-frame clones and omits some. The profile shows approximately 120,000 clones, 70% to 90% of them singletons. Notes on this clone: Antigen specificity is unknown.

Here the sequenced sample was peripheral blood, taken on day 0 of AZD1222 vaccination. The receptor's source is an adult in good health.

Here the CDR3 DNA reads TGTGCCAGCAGTTACTCGACCGGGGTTGGAAACACCATATATTTT. Its translation: CASSYSTGVGNTIYF. The genes are TRBV6-5 and TRBJ1-3; the D is unclear. V was cut by 0 bases and J by 3 bases, with 9 bases left in between. This CDR3 contains 15 residues. Germline lookup yields CDR1 MNHEY and CDR2 SVGAGI.